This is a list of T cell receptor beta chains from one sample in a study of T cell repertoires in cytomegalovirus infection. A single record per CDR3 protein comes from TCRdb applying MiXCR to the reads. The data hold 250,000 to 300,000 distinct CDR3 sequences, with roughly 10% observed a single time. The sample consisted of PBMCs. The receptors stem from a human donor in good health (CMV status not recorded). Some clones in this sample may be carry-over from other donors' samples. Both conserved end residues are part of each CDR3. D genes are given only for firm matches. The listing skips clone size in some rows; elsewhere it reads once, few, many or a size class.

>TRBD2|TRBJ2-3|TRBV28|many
TGTGCCTTATCTCCTGAGCGGGGGGCCTTTAGAGATACGCAGTATTTT
CALSPERGAFRDTQYF
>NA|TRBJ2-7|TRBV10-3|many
TGTGCCATCAGTGAATGGGGAAGAGAGCAGTACTTC
CAISEWGREQYF
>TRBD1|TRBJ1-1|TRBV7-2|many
TGTGCCAGCAGACGACAGGGGACGGACACTGAAGCTTTCTTT
CASRRQGTDTEAFF
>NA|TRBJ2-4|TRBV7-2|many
TGTGCCAGCAGCTCCCGGACACCCACCAAAAACATTCAGTACTTC
CASSSRTPTKNIQYF
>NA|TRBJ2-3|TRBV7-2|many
TGTGCCAGCAGCTTACGTCTTACCGGGCAAAGCACAGATACGCAGTATTTT
CASSLRLTGQSTDTQYF
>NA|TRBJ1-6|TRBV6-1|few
TGTGCCAGCAGTGAAGATGGATATAATTCACCCCTCCACTTT
CASSEDGYNSPLHF
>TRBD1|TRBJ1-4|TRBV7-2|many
TGTGCCAGCAGCATGCTACAGGGGGCGCTTTTTCAGATCGGAAAACTGTTTTTT
CASSMLQGALFQIGKLFF
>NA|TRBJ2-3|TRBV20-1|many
TGCAGTGGGAGACGCTCAGGGGCAGATACGCAGTATTTT
CSGRRSGADTQYF
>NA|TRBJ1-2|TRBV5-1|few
TGCGCCAGCAGCCCGCAGCCGGAGGCGGACTATGGCTACACCTTC
CASSPQPEADYGYTF
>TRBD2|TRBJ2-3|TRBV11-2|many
TGTGCCAGCAGCAGCCCTAGCGGGAGAACAGATACGCAGTATTTT
CASSSPSGRTDTQYF
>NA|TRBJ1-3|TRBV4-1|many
TGCGCCAGCAGCCAAGAAGAACCCTTCTTCTCTGGAAACACCATATATTTT
CASSQEEPFFSGNTIYF
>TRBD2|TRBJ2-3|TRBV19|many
TGTGCCAGTAGTATATATACTAGCGGGGACTCAGATACGCAGTATTTT
CASSIYTSGDSDTQYF
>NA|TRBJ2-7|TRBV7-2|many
TGTGCCAGCAGCCAATGGATGGGCGAGCAGTACTTC
CASSQWMGEQYF
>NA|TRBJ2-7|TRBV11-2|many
TGTGCCAGCAGCGTCGGGACCCACGAGCAGTACTTC
CASSVGTHEQYF
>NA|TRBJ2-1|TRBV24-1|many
TGTGCCACCAGTAGACGCGGGACAGAAGCTAATGAGCAGTTCTTC
CATSRRGTEANEQFF
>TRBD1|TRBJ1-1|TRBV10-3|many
TGTGCCATCAGTGAGGCTCCGGGACAGGGTACTGAAGCTTTCTTT
CAISEAPGQGTEAFF
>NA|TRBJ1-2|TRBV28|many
TGTGCCACCATCATTCCGGGGCATGGAAACTATGGCTACACCTTC
CATIIPGHGNYGYTF
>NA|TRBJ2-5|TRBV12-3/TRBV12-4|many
TGTGCCAGCACCGAGGGGGGAAGAGGGACCCAGTACTTC
CASTEGGRGTQYF
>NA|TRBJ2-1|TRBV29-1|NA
TGCAGCGTTGAAGATGCGAGGCAATACAATGAGCAGTTCTTC
CSVEDARQYNEQFF
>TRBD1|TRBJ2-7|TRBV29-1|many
TGCAGCGCTGAGGGGGCGCACTCCTACGAGCAGTACTTC
CSAEGAHSYEQYF
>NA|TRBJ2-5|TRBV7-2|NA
TGTGCCAGCAGCTTAGGAGGGGATCTGGAGACCCAGTACTTC
CASSLGGDLETQYF
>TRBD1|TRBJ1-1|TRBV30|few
TGTGCCTGGGGACAGGGGACTGAAGCTTTCTTT
CAWGQGTEAFF
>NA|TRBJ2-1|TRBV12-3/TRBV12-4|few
TGTGCCAGCAGGTCGGCAGGGGGGTATGAGCAGTTCTTC
CASRSAGGYEQFF
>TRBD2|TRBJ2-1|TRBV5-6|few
TGTGCCAGCAGCTGGACGGGACTAGCGGGCCAAAATGAGCAGTTCTTC
CASSWTGLAGQNEQFF
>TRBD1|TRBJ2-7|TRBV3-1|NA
TGTGCCAGCAGCCAAGATCTATTTAAGACAGGGACCTACGAGCAGTACTTC
CASSQDLFKTGTYEQYF
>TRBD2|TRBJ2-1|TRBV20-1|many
TGCAGTGCCAGACGGACTAGGGATGAGCAGTTCTTC
CSARRTRDEQFF
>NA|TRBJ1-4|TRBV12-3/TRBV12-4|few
TGTGCCAGCAGCGCCCGACCAATTCCTAATGAAAAACTGTTTTTT
CASSARPIPNEKLFF
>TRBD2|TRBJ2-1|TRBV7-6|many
TGTGCCAGCAGCTTCGGGAGGGGGGGAGTAAGCTCCTACAATGAGCAGTTCTTC
CASSFGRGGVSSYNEQFF